Listed below are T cell receptor beta chains from one sample, sequenced in a study of graft-versus-host responses after intestinal transplantation. For these TCRs, the target antigens are not known. Only in-frame clones appear in the TCRdb table, and some are missing; sequencing was by immunoSEQ multiplex PCR. The data show 25,000 to 30,000 clones, more than 75% seen once. Material: unstimulated CD4+ T cells sorted from spleen or lymph node cells, obtained before intestinal transplant. All receptors derive from a human donor who received an intestinal transplant. Each CDR3 is given with its conserved first and last residue. The D gene is left open where the match is weak. Clone size appears in some rows only: once, few, many, or a class for an expanded clone.

once	TRBV7-9	NA	TRBJ1-2	TGTGCCAGCAGCTCCATCACGCTAAGGAGGTATGGCTACACCTTC	CASSSITLRRYGYTF
NA	TRBV4-1	TRBD2	TRBJ2-5	TGCGCCAGCAGCCAAGTTGGGGCTAGCGGGGGGGAGACCCAGTACTTC	CASSQVGASGGETQYF
NA	TRBV18	NA	TRBJ2-1	TGTGCCAGCTCACCCTTTAAGAGGGACTCCTACAATGAGCAGTTCTTC	CASSPFKRDSYNEQFF
NA	TRBV6-5	NA	TRBJ2-7	TGTGCCAGCAGTTACCCGACTAGCTACGAGCAGTACTTC	CASSYPTSYEQYF
NA	TRBV7-6	NA	TRBJ2-3	TGTGCCAGCAGCTTAGCTACAGAAGATACGCAGTATTTT	CASSLATEDTQYF
NA	TRBV10-3	TRBD1	TRBJ2-2	TGTGCCATCAGCGTACAGGGGGCGCAGGACACCGGGGAGCTGTTTTTT	CAISVQGAQDTGELFF
NA	TRBV7-3	NA	TRBJ1-1	TGTGCCAGCAGCCAAAACTTCTGGACAGTCGGAAACACTGAAGCTTTCTTT	CASSQNFWTVGNTEAFF
NA	TRBV5-1	TRBD1	TRBJ2-7	TGCGCCAGCAGCTTACCAACCGGGACAGGGATAGACGAGCAGTACTTC	CASSLPTGTGIDEQYF
NA	TRBV19	NA	TRBJ1-1	TGTGCCAGTAGTACGTATCAGTGGGGCACTGAAGCTTTCTTT	CASSTYQWGTEAFF
NA	TRBV7-6	TRBD1	TRBJ2-1	TGTGCCAGCAGCTTCCGGGACAGATACAATGAGCAGTTCTTC	CASSFRDRYNEQFF
NA	TRBV7-2	TRBD1	TRBJ1-3	TGTGCCAGCAGCTTAGCGGGGACAGGGCGAGGAAACACCATATATTTT	CASSLAGTGRGNTIYF
NA	TRBV1	NA	TRBJ2-6	TGCACCAGCAGGGTACAAAGTCGGGCCAACGTCCTGACTTTC	CTSRVQSRANVLTF
NA	TRBV6-5	NA	TRBJ1-5	TGTGCCAGCAGTTCCGGGACATCATTTAGCAATCAGCCCCAGCATTTT	CASSSGTSFSNQPQHF
once	TRBV7-9	NA	TRBJ2-7	TGTGCCAGCAGCTTACGCGTAGGGACTCCCTACGAGCAGTACTTC	CASSLRVGTPYEQYF
NA	TRBV28	NA	TRBJ2-7	TGTGCCAGCAGTCTACCTCTGGGTCGGCAGGGAGGTTACGAGCAGTACTTC	CASSLPLGRQGGYEQYF
NA	TRBV5-1	NA	TRBJ2-7	TGCGCCAGCAGCCTAATCGAATCCTACGAGCAGTACTTC	CASSLIESYEQYF